The clone carrying this T cell receptor (beta chain) was observed a single time. Its target is unknown. This record belongs to a study of beta chain features in type 1 diabetes. Findings of the study overall: Compared with healthy donors, patients appeared to share more similar naive, central memory and regulatory TCRB repertoires. A cDNA-based sequencing approach could over-represent cells with high TCR expression. VDJ junctions sequenced from type 1 diabetes patients showed fewer insertions and more deletions.

Sequencing targeted expressed TCRB transcripts, as all isolated RNA had been reverse transcribed. Measured with immunoSEQ multiplex PCR; TCRdb has only the in-frame clones, and not every one. The table includes 900,000 or so clones, roughly 15% detected once. The V gene lost 1 base and the J gene lost 5 bases, with 5 bases spanning the gap. Germline CDR1 SGHVS, CDR2 FQNEAQ. This CDR3 contains 13 residues. Sorting based on CD45RO/CCR7/CD25/CD127/CD95/CD27 separated CD4+ naive, central memory, regulatory and stem cell-like memory cells. The clonotype originates from a woman aged 18-30 years in good health. Sequencing was performed on naive CD4+ T cells from blood. J is TRBJ2-2 and V is TRBV7-8; D is unresolved. The CDR3 spells CASSLGWTGELFF. CDR3 nucleotide sequence: TGTGCCAGCAGCTTAGGTTGGACCGGGGAGCTGTTTTTT.